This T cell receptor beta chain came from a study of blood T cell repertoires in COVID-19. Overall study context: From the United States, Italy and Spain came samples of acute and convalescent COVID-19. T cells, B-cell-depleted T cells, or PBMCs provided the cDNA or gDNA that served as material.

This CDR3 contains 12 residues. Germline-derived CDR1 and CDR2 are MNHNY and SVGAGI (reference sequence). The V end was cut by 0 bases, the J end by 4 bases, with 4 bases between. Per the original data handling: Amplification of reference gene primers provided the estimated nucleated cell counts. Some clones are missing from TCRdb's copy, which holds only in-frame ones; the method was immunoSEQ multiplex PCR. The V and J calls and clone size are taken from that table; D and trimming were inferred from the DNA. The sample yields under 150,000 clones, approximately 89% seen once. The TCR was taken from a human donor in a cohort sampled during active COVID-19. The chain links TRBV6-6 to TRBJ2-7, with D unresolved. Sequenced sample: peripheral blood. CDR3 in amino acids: CASSYSEYEQYV. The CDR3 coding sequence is TGTGCCAGCAGTTACTCGGAGTACGAGCAGTACGTC.